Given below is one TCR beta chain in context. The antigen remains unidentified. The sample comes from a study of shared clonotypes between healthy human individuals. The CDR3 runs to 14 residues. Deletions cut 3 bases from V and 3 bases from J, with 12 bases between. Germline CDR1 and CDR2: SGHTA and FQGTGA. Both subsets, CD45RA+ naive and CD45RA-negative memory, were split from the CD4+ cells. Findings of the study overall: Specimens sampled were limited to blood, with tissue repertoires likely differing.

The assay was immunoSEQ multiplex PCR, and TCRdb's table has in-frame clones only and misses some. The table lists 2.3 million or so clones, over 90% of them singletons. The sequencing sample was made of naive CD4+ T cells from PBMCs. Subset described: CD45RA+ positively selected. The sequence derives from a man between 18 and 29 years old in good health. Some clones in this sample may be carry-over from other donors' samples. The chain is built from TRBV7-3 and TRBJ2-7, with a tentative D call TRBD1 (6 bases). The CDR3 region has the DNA TGTGCCAGCAGCTTGGTCCAAGGGGGCTACGAGCAGTACTTC. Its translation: CASSLVQGGYEQYF.